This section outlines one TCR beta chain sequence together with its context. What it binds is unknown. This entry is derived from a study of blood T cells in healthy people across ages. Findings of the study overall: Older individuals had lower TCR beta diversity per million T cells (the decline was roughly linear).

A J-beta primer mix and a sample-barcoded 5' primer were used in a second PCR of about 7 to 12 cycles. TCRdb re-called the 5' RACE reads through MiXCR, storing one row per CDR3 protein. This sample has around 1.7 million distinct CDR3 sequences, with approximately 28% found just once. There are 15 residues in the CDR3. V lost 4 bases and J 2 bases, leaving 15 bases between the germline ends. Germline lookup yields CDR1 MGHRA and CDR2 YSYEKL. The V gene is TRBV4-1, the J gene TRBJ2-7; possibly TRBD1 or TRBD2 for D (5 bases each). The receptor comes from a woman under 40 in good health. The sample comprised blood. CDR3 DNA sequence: TGCGCCAGCAGCCTACAACTAGGACACACCTACGAGCAGTACTTC. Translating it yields CASSLQLGHTYEQYF.